The rows below give T cell receptor beta chains drawn from one sample of a study of blood T cell repertoires in COVID-19. The method was immunoSEQ multiplex PCR; TCRdb's version includes in-frame clones alone and lacks a portion of them. The repertoire holds 190,000 or so clones, with approximately 87% as singletons. The sample taken for sequencing was peripheral blood. These receptors were taken from a woman between 18 and 29 years old who had recovered from COVID-19. Both conserved end residues are part of each CDR3. Each record gives: CDR3 DNA, CDR3 protein, J gene, CDR3 length, D gene, clone size, V gene. A D gene is named only where the DNA matches it firmly. The listing skips clone size in some rows; elsewhere it reads once, few, many or a size class.

DNA: TGTGCCAGCAGTTCCGGACAGGGGTTGTATGGCTACACCTTC; CDR3: CASSSGQGLYGYTF; J: TRBJ1-2; length: 14; D: TRBD1; size: once; V: TRBV27
DNA: TGCGCCAGCAGCCGGGGAGGGGCTAACACTGAAGCTTTCTTT; CDR3: CASSRGGANTEAFF; J: TRBJ1-1; length: 14; D: NA; size: NA; V: TRBV4-3
DNA: TGCAGCGTTGAAGGCAGGGGTCCCCCCTACGAGCAGTACTTC; CDR3: CSVEGRGPPYEQYF; J: TRBJ2-7; length: 14; D: NA; size: NA; V: TRBV29-1
DNA: TGTGCCAGCAGCTTGGGGACAGGGGTCTACAATGAGCAGTTCTTC; CDR3: CASSLGTGVYNEQFF; J: TRBJ2-1; length: 15; D: TRBD1; size: once; V: TRBV5-4
DNA: TGTGCCAGCGGAAAGACTGAAAGTGGAAACACCATATATTTT; CDR3: CASGKTESGNTIYF; J: TRBJ1-3; length: 14; D: NA; size: NA; V: TRBV2
DNA: TGTGCCAGCAGCACAGGACCGCGGGATACGCAGTATTTT; CDR3: CASSTGPRDTQYF; J: TRBJ2-3; length: 13; D: NA; size: few; V: TRBV2
DNA: TGCAGCGCCACGGCAGGGATGAACACTGAAGCTTTCTTT; CDR3: CSATAGMNTEAFF; J: TRBJ1-1; length: 13; D: NA; size: NA; V: TRBV29-1
DNA: TGTGCCAGCAGCCCTAGCGGGGGCGGGGCTCTCAGGCAGTATTTT; CDR3: CASSPSGGGALRQYF; J: TRBJ2-3; length: 15; D: TRBD2; size: NA; V: TRBV13
DNA: TGTGCCATCAGTGAGTCGGGCGGGAAGAGGGACATTCAGTACTTC; CDR3: CAISESGGKRDIQYF; J: TRBJ2-4; length: 15; D: NA; size: NA; V: TRBV10-3
DNA: TGTGCCAGCAGTCTTGGACAGGGAGAGTATGGCTACACCTTC; CDR3: CASSLGQGEYGYTF; J: TRBJ1-2; length: 14; D: TRBD1; size: NA; V: TRBV9
DNA: TGTGCCAGCAGCCGAATGGACAGGGCTCGCACTGAAGCTTTCTTT; CDR3: CASSRMDRARTEAFF; J: TRBJ1-1; length: 15; D: TRBD1; size: NA; V: TRBV5-6
DNA: TGTGCCAGCAGCTCCTACAGGGGTCGAGGCACTGAAGCTTTCTTT; CDR3: CASSSYRGRGTEAFF; J: TRBJ1-1; length: 15; D: TRBD1; size: NA; V: TRBV11-2
DNA: TGCGCCAGCAGCCCGATCCGACAGAACTATGGCTACACCTTC; CDR3: CASSPIRQNYGYTF; J: TRBJ1-2; length: 14; D: NA; size: NA; V: TRBV5-1
DNA: TGTGCCAGCAGTTACTCGCGGGACAGGGACACAGATACGCAGTATTTT; CDR3: CASSYSRDRDTDTQYF; J: TRBJ2-3; length: 16; D: TRBD1; size: once; V: TRBV6-2/TRBV6-3
DNA: TGCGCCAGCAGCCAAGCGGGACTAGCCACAGATACGCAGTATTTT; CDR3: CASSQAGLATDTQYF; J: TRBJ2-3; length: 15; D: TRBD2; size: NA; V: TRBV4-3
DNA: TGTGCCAGCAGTAATGAGGGGGGGGTCACTGAAGCTTTCTTT; CDR3: CASSNEGGVTEAFF; J: TRBJ1-1; length: 14; D: NA; size: few; V: TRBV6-4
DNA: TGTGCCAGCAGCGAAACCGGGACAGGGTACGGCTACACCTTC; CDR3: CASSETGTGYGYTF; J: TRBJ1-2; length: 14; D: TRBD1; size: NA; V: TRBV9
DNA: TGTGCCAGCCAACAGTCCTTAGCTAACTATGGCTACACCTTC; CDR3: CASQQSLANYGYTF; J: TRBJ1-2; length: 14; D: NA; size: NA; V: TRBV25-1
DNA: TGCGCCAGCAGCCCTCTCACAGGGGCCAACACCGGGGAGCTGTTTTTT; CDR3: CASSPLTGANTGELFF; J: TRBJ2-2; length: 16; D: TRBD1; size: once; V: TRBV5-1
DNA: TGTGCCAGTAGTTTGGACAGGGAAGATTCACCCCTCCACTTT; CDR3: CASSLDREDSPLHF; J: TRBJ1-6; length: 14; D: TRBD1; size: NA; V: TRBV19
DNA: TGTGCCTGGAGTCCGACAGGGGGAAACACCATATATTTT; CDR3: CAWSPTGGNTIYF; J: TRBJ1-3; length: 13; D: TRBD1; size: once; V: TRBV30
DNA: TGTGCCAGCAGCCTTAGGGGGGGGCGCGGGGCGGTTTCACCCCTCCACTTT; CDR3: CASSLRGGRGAVSPLHF; J: TRBJ1-6; length: 17; D: NA; size: NA; V: TRBV27
DNA: TGTGCCAGCAGCTTAGAGCCAGGGAACTACGAGCAGTACTTC; CDR3: CASSLEPGNYEQYF; J: TRBJ2-7; length: 14; D: NA; size: NA; V: TRBV7-2
DNA: TGTGCCAGCAGCCAAGGAATGGGGACTATAGCTAATGAAAAACTGTTTTTT; CDR3: CASSQGMGTIANEKLFF; J: TRBJ1-4; length: 17; D: NA; size: NA; V: TRBV14
DNA: TGTGCCAGCAGCTTAGGGACAGTGACCAATGAGCAGTTCTTC; CDR3: CASSLGTVTNEQFF; J: TRBJ2-1; length: 14; D: NA; size: NA; V: TRBV7-2
DNA: TGCGCCAGCAGGGTACAGGGGAGCTCCTACAATGAGCAGTTCTTC; CDR3: CASRVQGSSYNEQFF; J: TRBJ2-1; length: 15; D: TRBD1; size: once; V: TRBV5-1
DNA: TGTGCCAGCAGTCCCCACTCCTTCGGGACAGGGGGCGAGGAGCTGTTTTTT; CDR3: CASSPHSFGTGGEELFF; J: TRBJ2-2; length: 17; D: TRBD1; size: NA; V: TRBV2
DNA: TGTGCCACCAGCAGAGATCGAAACAGCTACGAGCAGTACTTC; CDR3: CATSRDRNSYEQYF; J: TRBJ2-7; length: 14; D: NA; size: NA; V: TRBV15
DNA: TGTGCCAGCAGTTCGACAGCCTCTAATGAAAAACTGTTTTTT; CDR3: CASSSTASNEKLFF; J: TRBJ1-4; length: 14; D: NA; size: many; V: TRBV27
DNA: TGCGCCAGCAGCCCTGGAAAACTAGCGGGAGCTGGGGATGAGCAGTTCTTC; CDR3: CASSPGKLAGAGDEQFF; J: TRBJ2-1; length: 17; D: TRBD2; size: NA; V: TRBV5-1